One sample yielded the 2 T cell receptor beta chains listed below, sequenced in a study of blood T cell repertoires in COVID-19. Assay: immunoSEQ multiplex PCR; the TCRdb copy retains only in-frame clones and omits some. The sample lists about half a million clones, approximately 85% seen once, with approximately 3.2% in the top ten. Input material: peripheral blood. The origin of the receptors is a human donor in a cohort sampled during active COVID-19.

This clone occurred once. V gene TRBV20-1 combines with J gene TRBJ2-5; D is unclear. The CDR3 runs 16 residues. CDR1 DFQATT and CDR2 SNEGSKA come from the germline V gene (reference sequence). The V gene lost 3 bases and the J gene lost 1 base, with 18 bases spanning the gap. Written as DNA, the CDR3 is TGCAGTGCTAGTTACAAAGGAGTTTCCAGCCAAGAGACCCAGTACTTC. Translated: CSASYKGVSSQETQYF.

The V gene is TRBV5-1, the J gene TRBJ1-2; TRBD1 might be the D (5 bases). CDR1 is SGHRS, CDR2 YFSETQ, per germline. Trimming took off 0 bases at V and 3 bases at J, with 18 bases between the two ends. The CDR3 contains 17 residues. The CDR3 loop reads CASSLVFGEGNYYGYTF. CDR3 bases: TGCGCCAGCAGCTTGGTTTTCGGGGAGGGGAACTACTATGGCTACACCTTC.